Given below is one TCR beta chain in context. This clone has only one observation. Its target antigen remains unknown. Base qualities are missing; no much larger clone stands one base away. TCRbeta CDR3 regions were amplified from genomic DNA using the immunoSEQ Assay, a bias-controlled multiplex PCR. In the source study's methods: Within the assay, amplification of reference gene primers was used to estimate how many nucleated cells each sample contained. To quantify the absolute abundance of each unique TCRbeta CDR3 rearrangement, sequence reads were collapsed and filtered. For each sample, productive Simpson clonality was calculated by taking the square root of Simpson's diversity index across productive rearrangements. TCRdb obtained this table from immuneACCESS and retained in-frame rearrangements with V and J assigned. These tables miss some clones; where compared with another copy, unresolved V genes account for less than half of the shortfall, and the remainder is unexplained. That table furnishes V, J and clone size, whereas the DNA furnished D and trimming. This sample holds 150,000 or so clones; approximately 88% were observed only once. About 9.3% of the sample comes from the top ten.

From its cysteine to its phenylalanine, the CDR3 spans 14 amino acids. Solely the CDR3 DNA is kept, with 42 bases framed from the first base. In the germline V gene, CDR1 corresponds to KGHSH and CDR2 to LQKENI. Ends trimmed: V by 9 bases, J by 3 bases; bases unmatched to a gene: 6. This sample was taken from a study of blood T cell repertoires in COVID-19 (dated by TCRdb to the early 2020s). As for the study more broadly: The collaborator samples originated in the United States, Italy and Spain and spanned the acute and convalescent phases of COVID-19. The prospective study material was composed of cDNA or gDNA derived from T cells, B-cell-depleted T cells, or PBMCs. Subjects who had been exposed to COVID-19, were actively infected with it, or had recovered from it provided the deeply sampled blood TCRbeta repertoires that made up the dataset. The repertoires were released in a freely available public database intended as a resource for research on the immune response to SARS-CoV-2. The samples were drawn from two sources: the first 160 participants of the ongoing ImmuneRACE study, and fewer than 1,500 subjects contributed by 6 global collaborators. The sample metadata nearly always contained a de-identified subject ID, COVID-19 status, age in years and sex. Where available, HLA class I and class II types were taken from metadata supplied by the sample provider and were not determined by assay-based typing. Overall study outcomes, separate from this receptor: How much clinical and demographic metadata was included differed by source and by participant, and the metadata was provided uncurated.

Whole blood was collected in K2EDTA tubes by collaborating institutions according to the institutions' own protocols. For TCRbeta analysis, collaborators shipped samples as frozen whole blood, isolated PBMCs, or DNA extracted from either of those sample types. Sequencing input: peripheral blood. The chain was built from TRBV18 and TRBJ2-3; TRBD2 agrees with 10 junctional bases. The sequence was collected from a man aged 50 to 60 with acute or convalescent COVID-19. CDR3 protein: CASSGSGRTDTQYF. DNA sequence: TGTGCCAGTTCGGGTAGCGGGAGGACAGATACGCAGTATTTT.